Below, one T cell receptor (beta chain) is given with its context. Sample time point: after dendritic cell vaccination, including at tumor progression/relapse. Using immunoSEQ multiplex PCR, the repertoire was profiled, and TCRdb retains in-frame clones only, with some absent. The top ten hold approximately 6.6% of the sample, which has roughly 87,000 clones, less than 90% seen once. V lost 5 bases to trimming and J lost 3 bases, with 19 bases between them. The CDR3 spans 16 residues. Germline-derived CDR1 and CDR2 are LGHNA and YSLEER. This sample was taken from a study of glioma-infiltrating T cells after dendritic cell vaccination. Overall study context: Dendritic cells derived from monocytes and pulsed with autologous tumor lysate formed the vaccine. Three intradermal dendritic cell vaccine injections were given every two weeks.

The clonotype was recovered from a human donor with glioblastoma. This rearrangement joins TRBV4-3 to TRBJ1-2; D unclear. The specimen was blood, collected after dendritic cell vaccination. Written as DNA, the CDR3 is TGCGCCAGCAGCGCCCGACTTTTGAATGCGGACTATGGCTACACCTTC. This translates into CASSARLLNADYGYTF.